These T cell receptor beta chains were read from a single sample in a study of CD8 T cells in ankylosing spondylitis. MiXCR, applied by TCRdb to the 5' RACE reads, yields one record per CDR3 protein. Counted here are 450,000 to 550,000 distinct CDR3 sequences, over 4% occurring once; the ten biggest clones make up around 3.5%. The sequencing sample was made of blood, either unsorted or a sorted T cell fraction (not recorded which). The receptors come from a male donor with ankylosing spondylitis. Each CDR3 is given with its conserved first and last residue. The D gene is left open where the match is weak. The size of a clone is reported for some rows only, either as once, few or many, or as a class for expanded clones.

CDR3 DNA: TGCAGCGTTGTTGGGGACAGGTCCCCCTACGAGCAGTACTTC; CDR3 protein: CSVVGDRSPYEQYF; J gene: TRBJ2-7; V gene: TRBV29-1; clone size: many; D gene: TRBD1
CDR3 DNA: TGTGCCAGCAGCTTAGTAGCGGGGAGGGCCTACAATGAGCAGTTCTTC; CDR3 protein: CASSLVAGRAYNEQFF; J gene: TRBJ2-1; V gene: TRBV7-2; clone size: many; D gene: TRBD2
CDR3 DNA: TGTGCCACCAGTGAAGGAGCCCCGAACTACGAGCAGTACTTC; CDR3 protein: CATSEGAPNYEQYF; J gene: TRBJ2-7; V gene: TRBV24-1; clone size: many; D gene: -
CDR3 DNA: TGTGCCAGTAGATACAGGGGGCGCGATGAGCAGTTCTTC; CDR3 protein: CASRYRGRDEQFF; J gene: TRBJ2-1; V gene: TRBV19; clone size: -; D gene: TRBD1
CDR3 DNA: TGCGCCAGCAGCCAAGAGCAGGGGGTTTTCTACGAGCAGTACTTC; CDR3 protein: CASSQEQGVFYEQYF; J gene: TRBJ2-7; V gene: TRBV4-3; clone size: -; D gene: TRBD1
CDR3 DNA: TGTGCCAGCAGCGCGGACAGGGGGCCGGGTCAGCCCCAGCATTTT; CDR3 protein: CASSADRGPGQPQHF; J gene: TRBJ1-5; V gene: TRBV9; clone size: many; D gene: TRBD1
CDR3 DNA: TGCGCCAGCAGCTTGGACGGCAGGGGCACTGAAGCTTTCTTT; CDR3 protein: CASSLDGRGTEAFF; J gene: TRBJ1-1; V gene: TRBV5-1; clone size: -; D gene: -
CDR3 DNA: TGTGCCAGCAGTTCTCCGCACAGGGCAAATTCACCCCTCCACTTT; CDR3 protein: CASSSPHRANSPLHF; J gene: TRBJ1-6; V gene: TRBV27; clone size: many; D gene: -
CDR3 DNA: TGTGCCAGCAGTTATTTGACCTCCGAATCACCCCTCCACTTT; CDR3 protein: CASSYLTSESPLHF; J gene: TRBJ1-6; V gene: TRBV6-5; clone size: many; D gene: -
CDR3 DNA: TGTGCCAGCAGTCGCGAGGTTTATCGAGGGGGACGAAATGGCTACACCTTC; CDR3 protein: CASSREVYRGGRNGYTF; J gene: TRBJ1-2; V gene: TRBV12-3/TRBV12-4; clone size: many; D gene: -
CDR3 DNA: TGTGCCAGTAGTGGCGGATTCAGCAACTACGAGCAGTACTTC; CDR3 protein: CASSGGFSNYEQYF; J gene: TRBJ2-7; V gene: TRBV19; clone size: many; D gene: -
CDR3 DNA: TGTGCCATCAGAAACCGGGACAGGACTGCCTACGAGCAGTACTTC; CDR3 protein: CAIRNRDRTAYEQYF; J gene: TRBJ2-7; V gene: TRBV10-3; clone size: many; D gene: TRBD1
CDR3 DNA: TGCAGTGCTGGTGTTTTTTTGGGGGCCAACGTCCTGACTTTC; CDR3 protein: CSAGVFLGANVLTF; J gene: TRBJ2-6; V gene: TRBV20-1; clone size: many; D gene: -
CDR3 DNA: TGTGCCAGCAGACGACAGGGGGCTGGTGAAAAACTGTTTTTT; CDR3 protein: CASRRQGAGEKLFF; J gene: TRBJ1-4; V gene: TRBV27; clone size: many; D gene: TRBD1
CDR3 DNA: TGTGCCAGCAGTTACAGGGGGCGAGGGGAGACCCAGTACTTC; CDR3 protein: CASSYRGRGETQYF; J gene: TRBJ2-5; V gene: TRBV6-5; clone size: many; D gene: TRBD1
CDR3 DNA: TGTGCCAGCTCAATCGGTTATGACGAGCAGTACTTC; CDR3 protein: CASSIGYDEQYF; J gene: TRBJ2-7; V gene: TRBV18; clone size: -; D gene: -
CDR3 DNA: TGTGCCAGCACCGACGGGGCGAACAGGGATACGCAGTATTTT; CDR3 protein: CASTDGANRDTQYF; J gene: TRBJ2-3; V gene: TRBV12-3/TRBV12-4; clone size: many; D gene: -
CDR3 DNA: TGCGCCAGCAGCCTGGGACTAGCGGGACCCTACGAGCAGTACTTC; CDR3 protein: CASSLGLAGPYEQYF; J gene: TRBJ2-7; V gene: TRBV5-1; clone size: many; D gene: TRBD2
CDR3 DNA: TGTGCCAGCAGCCAAACAGGACAGCGGGACGAGCAGTACTTC; CDR3 protein: CASSQTGQRDEQYF; J gene: TRBJ2-7; V gene: TRBV4-2; clone size: -; D gene: -
CDR3 DNA: TGTGCCAGCAGCCGCCTGAATACGCAGTATTTT; CDR3 protein: CASSRLNTQYF; J gene: TRBJ2-3; V gene: TRBV12-3/TRBV12-4; clone size: many; D gene: -
CDR3 DNA: TGTGCCAGCAGGGCGGGACAGGAGATATTAGCCAAAAACATTCAGTACTTC; CDR3 protein: CASRAGQEILAKNIQYF; J gene: TRBJ2-4; V gene: TRBV2; clone size: many; D gene: TRBD1
CDR3 DNA: TGTGCCAGCCTTGGACGAAACAATGAGCAGTTCTTC; CDR3 protein: CASLGRNNEQFF; J gene: TRBJ2-1; V gene: TRBV27; clone size: many; D gene: -
CDR3 DNA: TGTGCCAGCTCACCACGGGGGACTAGCGGGGGCGATGAGCAGTTCTTC; CDR3 protein: CASSPRGTSGGDEQFF; J gene: TRBJ2-1; V gene: TRBV18; clone size: many; D gene: TRBD2
CDR3 DNA: TGCGCCAGCAGCTTTGCAGGCCCTATCTCTGGGGCCAACGTCCTGACTTTC; CDR3 protein: CASSFAGPISGANVLTF; J gene: TRBJ2-6; V gene: TRBV5-1; clone size: many; D gene: -
CDR3 DNA: TGTGCCAGCAGTTCCAAAAGACAAGCTAGCAATCAGCCCCAGCATTTT; CDR3 protein: CASSSKRQASNQPQHF; J gene: TRBJ1-5; V gene: TRBV6-2/TRBV6-3; clone size: many; D gene: -
CDR3 DNA: TGCGCCAGCAGCCCGGAGGGGACAGGGGAAGAGACCCAGTACTTC; CDR3 protein: CASSPEGTGEETQYF; J gene: TRBJ2-5; V gene: TRBV5-1; clone size: many; D gene: TRBD1
CDR3 DNA: TGTGCCAGCACCGACGGGTACCAAGAGACCCAGTACTTC; CDR3 protein: CASTDGYQETQYF; J gene: TRBJ2-5; V gene: TRBV25-1; clone size: many; D gene: -
CDR3 DNA: TGTGCCAGCAGCAAAGGTCGGGGGGGTGCCAAAAACATTCAGTACTTC; CDR3 protein: CASSKGRGGAKNIQYF; J gene: TRBJ2-4; V gene: TRBV21-1; clone size: many; D gene: -
CDR3 DNA: TGCAGCGTGGGACAGGGAAGTTACGAGCAGTACTTC; CDR3 protein: CSVGQGSYEQYF; J gene: TRBJ2-7; V gene: TRBV29-1; clone size: many; D gene: TRBD1
CDR3 DNA: TGTGCCAGCAGGAGGGGACAGGGAAGCTCTGGGGCCAACGTCCTGACTTTC; CDR3 protein: CASRRGQGSSGANVLTF; J gene: TRBJ2-6; V gene: TRBV6-2/TRBV6-3; clone size: many; D gene: TRBD1
CDR3 DNA: TGTGCCAGCAGAGAAGAGACCCAGTACTTC; CDR3 protein: CASREETQYF; J gene: TRBJ2-5; V gene: TRBV2; clone size: few; D gene: -
CDR3 DNA: TGCGCCAGCAGCCCCTTGGCGGAAAATTCACCCCTCCACTTT; CDR3 protein: CASSPLAENSPLHF; J gene: TRBJ1-6; V gene: TRBV4-3; clone size: many; D gene: -
CDR3 DNA: TGTGCCAGCAGATCTCTAGCGGGTGAGGAGACCCAGTACTTC; CDR3 protein: CASRSLAGEETQYF; J gene: TRBJ2-5; V gene: TRBV12-3/TRBV12-4; clone size: many; D gene: TRBD2
CDR3 DNA: TGTGCCAGCAGTTCGCGCCGTGGGGGGAAGGGCTACGAGCAGTACTTC; CDR3 protein: CASSSRRGGKGYEQYF; J gene: TRBJ2-7; V gene: TRBV6-5; clone size: many; D gene: -
CDR3 DNA: TGCGCCAGCAGTGGACCACCATCTAGGAGCCGGGTTGAGCAGTTCTTC; CDR3 protein: CASSGPPSRSRVEQFF; J gene: TRBJ2-1; V gene: TRBV10-1; clone size: many; D gene: -
CDR3 DNA: TGTGCCAGCAGTTATTCACAGGGAGCCACCGGGGAGCTGTTTTTT; CDR3 protein: CASSYSQGATGELFF; J gene: TRBJ2-2; V gene: TRBV6-5; clone size: -; D gene: -
CDR3 DNA: TGTGCCAGCACGGGACTAGCGGGAGGCAGCTCCTACAATGAGCAGTTCTTC; CDR3 protein: CASTGLAGGSSYNEQFF; J gene: TRBJ2-1; V gene: TRBV6-1; clone size: many; D gene: TRBD2
CDR3 DNA: TGTGCCAGCAGCAGCGGACTGGGGCTTTACGAAGATACGCAGTATTTT; CDR3 protein: CASSSGLGLYEDTQYF; J gene: TRBJ2-3; V gene: TRBV7-6; clone size: many; D gene: -
CDR3 DNA: TGCAGTGCCGCTATCATCGACAGGGAGGATGGCTACACCTTC; CDR3 protein: CSAAIIDREDGYTF; J gene: TRBJ1-2; V gene: TRBV20-1; clone size: many; D gene: TRBD1
CDR3 DNA: TGCAGTGCTGGGACTAGCGAGCCTACCTACAATGAGCAGTTCTTC; CDR3 protein: CSAGTSEPTYNEQFF; J gene: TRBJ2-1; V gene: TRBV20-1; clone size: many; D gene: TRBD2
CDR3 DNA: TGTGCCAGCAGCTTATTGGGCAGCCTCTATGGCTACACCTTC; CDR3 protein: CASSLLGSLYGYTF; J gene: TRBJ1-2; V gene: TRBV11-2; clone size: -; D gene: -
CDR3 DNA: TGTGCCAGCTCCCCGGGACAGGGGGCTTTCTATGGCTACACCTTC; CDR3 protein: CASSPGQGAFYGYTF; J gene: TRBJ1-2; V gene: TRBV18; clone size: many; D gene: TRBD1
CDR3 DNA: TGTGCCAGCAGTTATTCACCGGGACAGGGGTTCACTGAAGCTTTCTTT; CDR3 protein: CASSYSPGQGFTEAFF; J gene: TRBJ1-1; V gene: TRBV28; clone size: few; D gene: TRBD1
CDR3 DNA: TGTGCCAGCAGCTTATGGGGGCCTGCCGGCTCCTATAATTCACCCCTCCACTTT; CDR3 protein: CASSLWGPAGSYNSPLHF; J gene: TRBJ1-6; V gene: TRBV11-1; clone size: many; D gene: -
CDR3 DNA: TGCGCCAGCAGCCAAGATGGGAAATGGGGGGACTATGGCTACACCTTC; CDR3 protein: CASSQDGKWGDYGYTF; J gene: TRBJ1-2; V gene: TRBV4-3; clone size: many; D gene: -
CDR3 DNA: TGCAGTGCTTTAGGAGGGACAGGGATTCCCACCTTC; CDR3 protein: CSALGGTGIPTF; J gene: TRBJ1-2; V gene: TRBV20-1; clone size: many; D gene: TRBD1
CDR3 DNA: TGTGCCAGCAGTCGGACAGGCCCCCCCTACGAGCAGTACTTC; CDR3 protein: CASSRTGPPYEQYF; J gene: TRBJ2-7; V gene: TRBV6-1; clone size: many; D gene: TRBD1
CDR3 DNA: TGTGCCAGCAGTTTACACAGGGGGGACTACGAGCAGTACTTC; CDR3 protein: CASSLHRGDYEQYF; J gene: TRBJ2-7; V gene: TRBV12-3/TRBV12-4; clone size: many; D gene: TRBD1
CDR3 DNA: TGTGCCAGCAGCTTAACGGCAGGAGAAAACACTGAAGCTTTCTTT; CDR3 protein: CASSLTAGENTEAFF; J gene: TRBJ1-1; V gene: TRBV7-9; clone size: many; D gene: -
CDR3 DNA: TGTGCCAGCAGCTTAGCCCCGGAAGATACGCAGTATTTT; CDR3 protein: CASSLAPEDTQYF; J gene: TRBJ2-3; V gene: TRBV7-6; clone size: many; D gene: -
CDR3 DNA: TGTGCCACCAAAAAGGTCCCTTCCTCCAATGAGCAGTTCTTC; CDR3 protein: CATKKVPSSNEQFF; J gene: TRBJ2-1; V gene: TRBV27; clone size: -; D gene: -
CDR3 DNA: TGCAGCGTTGACGGGGGGTCTGGCTACACCTTC; CDR3 protein: CSVDGGSGYTF; J gene: TRBJ1-2; V gene: TRBV29-1; clone size: many; D gene: -
CDR3 DNA: TGTGCCAGCAGTTTTCAGGGATTTACAGGGATGATTCACAATGAGCAGTTCTTC; CDR3 protein: CASSFQGFTGMIHNEQFF; J gene: TRBJ2-1; V gene: TRBV27; clone size: few; D gene: -
CDR3 DNA: TGCAGCGTTGGTAGGACTAGCGGGGCCAGCTCCTACAATGAGCAGTTCTTC; CDR3 protein: CSVGRTSGASSYNEQFF; J gene: TRBJ2-1; V gene: TRBV29-1; clone size: -; D gene: TRBD2
CDR3 DNA: TGTGCCAGCCGTCCGAGGGCGACTAATGAAAAACTGTTTTTT; CDR3 protein: CASRPRATNEKLFF; J gene: TRBJ1-4; V gene: TRBV28; clone size: many; D gene: -